Listed below are T cell receptor beta chains from one sample, sequenced in a study of blood T cells in healthy people across ages. A single record per CDR3 protein comes from TCRdb applying MiXCR to the 5' RACE reads. The table shows over a million distinct CDR3 sequences, with roughly 43% occurring only once. The sequencing sample was made of blood. These receptor sequences come from a young woman in good health. Both conserved end residues are part of each CDR3. Fields, in order: V gene, D gene, clone size, J gene, CDR3 DNA, CDR3 protein. The D gene is left open where the match is weak. The size of a clone is reported for some rows only, either as once, few or many, or as a class for expanded clones.

v_gene: TRBV11-2; d_gene: -; abundance: -; j_gene: TRBJ1-2; CDR3nt: TGTGCCGGCAGCTCCAGGAATGGCTACACCTTC; CDR3aa: CAGSSRNGYTF
v_gene: TRBV4-3; d_gene: -; abundance: -; j_gene: TRBJ2-3; CDR3nt: TGCGCCAGCAGCCAAGATAGGGTGGGCGGAGGAGATACGCAGTATTTT; CDR3aa: CASSQDRVGGGDTQYF
v_gene: TRBV6-2/TRBV6-3; d_gene: TRBD1; abundance: few; j_gene: TRBJ2-1; CDR3nt: TGTGCCAGCAGTGGCAGACAGGGGAAGTTATACAATGAGCAGTTCTTC; CDR3aa: CASSGRQGKLYNEQFF
v_gene: TRBV2; d_gene: -; abundance: -; j_gene: TRBJ1-1; CDR3nt: TGTGCCACCAGCATCACAGAGAACACTGAAGCTTTCTTT; CDR3aa: CATSITENTEAFF
v_gene: TRBV5-1; d_gene: -; abundance: -; j_gene: TRBJ2-5; CDR3nt: TGCGCCAGCACCTTGATGATCGGAATACGAAGCCAAGAGACCCAGTACTTC; CDR3aa: CASTLMIGIRSQETQYF
v_gene: TRBV15; d_gene: -; abundance: -; j_gene: TRBJ1-2; CDR3nt: TGTGCCACCAGCAGAGGTGGCACACTTCCTAACTATGGCTACACCTTC; CDR3aa: CATSRGGTLPNYGYTF
v_gene: TRBV12-3/TRBV12-4; d_gene: TRBD2; abundance: -; j_gene: TRBJ2-5; CDR3nt: TGTGTCAGCAGTTCAACTAGCGGGCACCAAGAGACCCAGTACTTC; CDR3aa: CVSSSTSGHQETQYF
v_gene: TRBV20-1; d_gene: -; abundance: -; j_gene: TRBJ2-5; CDR3nt: TGCAGTGCTCCCCGGACAGGGAGGGTCCAAGAGACCCAGTACTTC; CDR3aa: CSAPRTGRVQETQYF
v_gene: TRBV29-1; d_gene: TRBD2; abundance: many; j_gene: TRBJ2-1; CDR3nt: TGCAGCGTGGGGGAGGGTTACAATGAGCAGTTCTTC; CDR3aa: CSVGEGYNEQFF
v_gene: TRBV20-1; d_gene: TRBD2; abundance: -; j_gene: TRBJ2-2; CDR3nt: TGCAGTGCTAGGACTAGCGGGGGGGCGAGCACCGGGGAGCTGTTTTTT; CDR3aa: CSARTSGGASTGELFF
v_gene: TRBV15; d_gene: TRBD2; abundance: few; j_gene: TRBJ2-1; CDR3nt: TGTGCCACCACCGCGCGGGAGAATTACAATGAGCAGTTCTTC; CDR3aa: CATTARENYNEQFF
v_gene: TRBV7-2; d_gene: -; abundance: -; j_gene: TRBJ2-1; CDR3nt: TGTGCCAGCAGCCGCCTCCCCGTCGGAAATGAGCAGTTCTTC; CDR3aa: CASSRLPVGNEQFF
v_gene: TRBV12-3/TRBV12-4; d_gene: -; abundance: few; j_gene: TRBJ2-7; CDR3nt: TGTGCCAGCAGTCTCTACGGGAAGAATGAGCAGTACTTC; CDR3aa: CASSLYGKNEQYF
v_gene: TRBV18; d_gene: TRBD2; abundance: -; j_gene: TRBJ2-2; CDR3nt: TGTGCCAGCACTTGGACTAGCGGTTCCGGGGAGCTGTTTTTT; CDR3aa: CASTWTSGSGELFF
v_gene: TRBV5-1; d_gene: -; abundance: -; j_gene: TRBJ2-7; CDR3nt: TGCGCCAGCAGCTGGACCCGGGGGACTTCCTACAATGAGCAGTACTTC; CDR3aa: CASSWTRGTSYNEQYF
v_gene: TRBV12-3/TRBV12-4; d_gene: TRBD1; abundance: -; j_gene: TRBJ2-7; CDR3nt: TGTGCCAGCAGACTTACTGGGACAGGGAAATCCTACGAGCAGTACTTC; CDR3aa: CASRLTGTGKSYEQYF
v_gene: TRBV20-1; d_gene: -; abundance: -; j_gene: TRBJ2-5; CDR3nt: TGCAGTGCTAGAGTATCCCTGCGGGAGACCCAGTACTTC; CDR3aa: CSARVSLRETQYF
v_gene: TRBV29-1; d_gene: TRBD2; abundance: few; j_gene: TRBJ2-1; CDR3nt: TGCAGCGTTGAGTGGTTAACTAGCGGGAGGACCTACAATGAGCAGTTCTTC; CDR3aa: CSVEWLTSGRTYNEQFF
v_gene: TRBV7-2; d_gene: -; abundance: few; j_gene: TRBJ1-2; CDR3nt: TGTGCCAGCAGCGATATAGCGGGCCAGGTTTATGGCTACACCTTC; CDR3aa: CASSDIAGQVYGYTF
v_gene: TRBV7-9; d_gene: TRBD1; abundance: -; j_gene: TRBJ1-1; CDR3nt: TGTGCCAGCAGCTTTGTCCAGGGGGTCACTGAAGCTTTCTTT; CDR3aa: CASSFVQGVTEAFF
v_gene: TRBV29-1; d_gene: TRBD2; abundance: -; j_gene: TRBJ2-1; CDR3nt: TGCAGCGTTGTCAGGCGGGAGTTCTACAATGAGCAGTTCTTC; CDR3aa: CSVVRREFYNEQFF
v_gene: TRBV7-2; d_gene: TRBD2; abundance: -; j_gene: TRBJ2-3; CDR3nt: TGTGCCAGCAGCTTGGGGGGATTAGCGGGAGTAACTCGGACAGATACGCAGTATTTT; CDR3aa: CASSLGGLAGVTRTDTQYF
v_gene: TRBV10-3; d_gene: -; abundance: few; j_gene: TRBJ2-1; CDR3nt: TGTGCCATCAGTGAGGCCCTTGAGCAGTTCTTC; CDR3aa: CAISEALEQFF
v_gene: TRBV5-1; d_gene: -; abundance: -; j_gene: TRBJ2-1; CDR3nt: TGCGCCAGCAATGACAGGGAGGGCTACAATGAGCAGTTCTTC; CDR3aa: CASNDREGYNEQFF
v_gene: TRBV20-1; d_gene: TRBD2; abundance: -; j_gene: TRBJ2-1; CDR3nt: TGCAGTGCAACCGGGACTAGCGTCTACAATGAGCAGTTCTTC; CDR3aa: CSATGTSVYNEQFF
v_gene: TRBV29-1; d_gene: TRBD2; abundance: -; j_gene: TRBJ2-1; CDR3nt: TGCAGCGTTTTGGGACTAGCGGGAGTGGGGATCTACAATGAGCAGTTCTTC; CDR3aa: CSVLGLAGVGIYNEQFF
v_gene: TRBV4-1; d_gene: -; abundance: once; j_gene: TRBJ1-1; CDR3nt: TGCGCCAGCAGCCAAACCCGCTGGAGGGTCACTGAAGCTTTCTTT; CDR3aa: CASSQTRWRVTEAFF
v_gene: TRBV10-3; d_gene: TRBD2; abundance: -; j_gene: TRBJ2-1; CDR3nt: TGTGCCATCAGTGAGTACATGTTAGCGGGGGGGCAGAAGTATGAGCAGTTCTTC; CDR3aa: CAISEYMLAGGQKYEQFF
v_gene: TRBV19; d_gene: -; abundance: once; j_gene: TRBJ1-2; CDR3nt: TGTGCCAGTAGTATCTCCGAGTTCTCTGGCTACACCTTC; CDR3aa: CASSISEFSGYTF
v_gene: TRBV11-2; d_gene: -; abundance: -; j_gene: TRBJ2-7; CDR3nt: TGTGCCAGCAGCTTCAGAAGAGGTTACTACGAGCAGTACTTC; CDR3aa: CASSFRRGYYEQYF
v_gene: TRBV7-2; d_gene: -; abundance: -; j_gene: TRBJ1-2; CDR3nt: TGTGCCAGCAGCAGGGAACCTAACTATGGCTACACCTTC; CDR3aa: CASSREPNYGYTF
v_gene: TRBV4-3; d_gene: -; abundance: -; j_gene: TRBJ2-1; CDR3nt: TGCGCCAGCAGCCAAATTGTGGGGGATAACAATGAGCAGTTCTTC; CDR3aa: CASSQIVGDNNEQFF
v_gene: TRBV19; d_gene: -; abundance: -; j_gene: TRBJ2-5; CDR3nt: TGTGCCAGTACCTCTGGAGGGAACAATGAGCAGTACTTC; CDR3aa: CASTSGGNNEQYF
v_gene: TRBV29-1; d_gene: -; abundance: few; j_gene: TRBJ2-5; CDR3nt: TGCAGCGCCCGTTGGCCGGGGCGTTCACGCGAGACCCAGTACTTC; CDR3aa: CSARWPGRSRETQYF
v_gene: TRBV9; d_gene: TRBD2; abundance: -; j_gene: TRBJ2-7; CDR3nt: TGTGCCAGCAGCGTAACGGGGGAGGGCTACGAGCAGTACTTC; CDR3aa: CASSVTGEGYEQYF
v_gene: TRBV20-1; d_gene: TRBD2; abundance: -; j_gene: TRBJ2-1; CDR3nt: TGCAGTGCTAGGGGGACTAGCGGGAGGACCACCAGCTCCTACAATGAGCAGTTCTTC; CDR3aa: CSARGTSGRTTSSYNEQFF
v_gene: TRBV20-1; d_gene: TRBD2; abundance: -; j_gene: TRBJ2-5; CDR3nt: TGCAGTGCTAGGGCGCCGGGACTAAGTTACCAGCAGTACTTC; CDR3aa: CSARAPGLSYQQYF
v_gene: TRBV7-3; d_gene: -; abundance: -; j_gene: TRBJ2-3; CDR3nt: TGTGCCAGCAGCATATCTAGCGCCCGCACAGATACGCAGTATTTT; CDR3aa: CASSISSARTDTQYF
v_gene: TRBV7-2; d_gene: -; abundance: few; j_gene: TRBJ1-6; CDR3nt: TGTGCCAGCAGCTTAGCACGCGGCAGTTTTAATTCACCCCTCCACTTT; CDR3aa: CASSLARGSFNSPLHF
v_gene: TRBV29-1; d_gene: -; abundance: many; j_gene: TRBJ1-1; CDR3nt: TGCAGCGTTGGAGGACAGATGAACACTGAAGCTTTCTTT; CDR3aa: CSVGGQMNTEAFF